There are a few counts of the clone carrying this T cell receptor (beta chain). Its antigen is currently unknown. A much larger clonotype is one base distant, so this may be a read error. Mouse names are used for the genes. From the germline J gene comes the end of the CDR3, since the read stops 4 residues before it. Other DNA sequences in the same sample also yield this CDR3. The CDR3 runs 13 residues. Between the trimmed V and J ends, which lost 3 bases and 3 bases, there was a span of 8 bases. CDR1 and CDR2 from the germline V gene are NNHDY and SYVADS. The entry originates in a study of CD8+ T cells in alopecia areata. Study at large: C3H/HeJ donors aged about 6-13 months with spontaneous alopecia supplied skin grafted onto roughly 7-11-week-old female C3H/HeJ mice.

RNA was isolated and reverse transcribed to cDNA, the sequencing template. Method: immunoSEQ multiplex PCR; TCRdb's copy keeps in-frame clones and lacks some. The sample has approximately 300,000 clones, none seen only once. Separation of pooled cutaneous lymph node cells was by sorting with CD4, CD8alpha, NKG2D, NKG2ACE and other markers. Findings and caveats of the study: Patients showed less clear TCR sequence sharing than mice, possibly partly because of HLA diversity. Alphabeta T cells residing in normal skin are also sequenced in scalp samples. In lesional scalp, particularly from alopecia totalis/universalis, clonality was higher than in normal scalp.

The chain carries TRBV13-3 and TRBJ2-5, with D tentatively TRBD1 (5 bases). The sequencing sample was made of CD4+ T cells sorted from a lymph node. This TCR was sampled from a C3H/HeJ mouse with alopecia areata. The strain's MHC: H2-k. The CDR3 spells CASSGTLQDTQYF. The part of the CDR3 DNA that was read is TGTGCCAGCAGTGGGACACTTCAAGAC.